This T cell receptor (beta chain) was recovered during a study of T cell responses to AZD1222 COVID-19 vaccine. The protocol was immunoSEQ multiplex PCR, while the TCRdb copy is restricted to in-frame clones and leaves out a portion. The profile shows approximately 70,000 clones, about four fifths of them singletons. The germline CDR1 and CDR2 sequences are MGHRA and YSYEKL. The length of the CDR3 is 19 residues. V was pared by 2 bases and J by 0 bases, with 12 bases of the junction left unmatched. This clone was found a few times. The gene calls are TRBV4-1 and TRBJ1-4; 7 bases align to TRBD1. The sample was peripheral blood, taken on day 0 of AZD1222 vaccination. The clonotype was recovered from an adult in good health. CDR3 nucleotides: TGCGCCAGCAGCCAACGATCAACAGGGGTAGGGACAACTAATGAAAAACTGTTTTTT. This encodes CASSQRSTGVGTTNEKLFF.